Listed below are T cell receptor beta chains from one sample, sequenced in a study of vaccination and CD4 T cells after COVID-19. MiXCR, applied by TCRdb to the PCR reads, yields one record per CDR3 protein. The sample gives approximately 7,900 distinct CDR3 sequences, approximately 22% of which show up once; 20% to 25% is in the top ten. These receptors lack a known antigen. Sample: CD4+ T cells from blood, cultured in vitro, taken after SARS-CoV-2 vaccination. The receptors were gathered from a human donor who had recovered from COVID-19. Both conserved end residues are part of each CDR3. Fields, in order: D gene, clone size, V gene, J gene, CDR3 DNA, CDR3 protein. The D gene is left open where the match is weak. Clone sizes are given selectively: once, few, many, or a class where the clone is expanded.

D: .; size: .; V: TRBV19; J: TRBJ1-5; DNA: TGTGCCAGTAGTATAGTGGGGGTGCCCCAGCATTTT; CDR3: CASSIVGVPQHF
D: .; size: medium-sized; V: TRBV7-9; J: TRBJ2-2; DNA: TGTGCCAGCAGCTTACGGAGGGCAAACACCGGGGAGCTGTTTTTT; CDR3: CASSLRRANTGELFF
D: TRBD1; size: few; V: TRBV20-1; J: TRBJ1-6; DNA: TGCAGTGCTAGAGGGGAACAAACAGGGGGTAATTCACCCCTCCACTTT; CDR3: CSARGEQTGGNSPLHF
D: .; size: medium-sized; V: TRBV7-9; J: TRBJ2-5; DNA: TGTGCCAGCAGCTTACGTGGGAGGGAGGGGGAAGAGACCCAGTACTTC; CDR3: CASSLRGREGEETQYF
D: .; size: medium-sized; V: TRBV27; J: TRBJ2-5; DNA: TGTGCCAGCAGCCCCCGGGGCAGGGGATGGGAGACCCAGTACTTC; CDR3: CASSPRGRGWETQYF
D: .; size: medium-sized; V: TRBV20-1; J: TRBJ1-5; DNA: TGCAGTGCTAGTATGGCAGGGTTCGGTCAGCCCCAGCATTTT; CDR3: CSASMAGFGQPQHF
D: .; size: .; V: TRBV28; J: TRBJ1-2; DNA: TGTGCCAGCAGTTTAATGGGGGATCTGACCTTC; CDR3: CASSLMGDLTF
D: .; size: few; V: TRBV5-1; J: TRBJ2-5; DNA: TGCGCCAGCAGCTGGATCGTTGAGCCCCAAGAGACCCAGTACTTC; CDR3: CASSWIVEPQETQYF
D: .; size: medium-sized; V: TRBV28; J: TRBJ2-7; DNA: TGTGCCAGCAGTTCACGCTATACCAGGCAGTACTTC; CDR3: CASSSRYTRQYF
D: .; size: few; V: TRBV19; J: TRBJ1-2; DNA: TGTGCCAGTAGTATAGGACGGGCCGGGAACTATGGCTACACCTTC; CDR3: CASSIGRAGNYGYTF
D: .; size: .; V: TRBV4-3; J: TRBJ2-7; DNA: TGCGCCAGCAGCCGGGTAGGGGGTGGAGAGCAGTACTTC; CDR3: CASSRVGGGEQYF
D: TRBD1; size: once; V: TRBV6-1; J: TRBJ1-5; DNA: TGTGCCAGCAGCCGCATCGGGACAGGGTTTAATCAGCCCCAGCATTTT; CDR3: CASSRIGTGFNQPQHF
D: .; size: .; V: TRBV24-1; J: TRBJ1-2; DNA: TGTGCCACCAGTGAGTCAGGGGTAGGCGGCTACACCTTC; CDR3: CATSESGVGGYTF
D: .; size: .; V: TRBV23-1; J: TRBJ1-5; DNA: TGCCAATTTAGGGCAGGGGATAGCAATCAGCCCCAGCATTTT; CDR3: CQFRAGDSNQPQHF
D: TRBD2; size: .; V: TRBV4-3; J: TRBJ2-7; DNA: TGCGCCAGCAGCCAAGAGATGAGTGGGAGGGTGGGCTACGAGCAGTACTTC; CDR3: CASSQEMSGRVGYEQYF
D: TRBD2; size: few; V: TRBV7-2; J: TRBJ2-3; DNA: TGTGCCAGCAGCTTAGGGGTGGGGGGGAGCACAGATACGCAGTATTTT; CDR3: CASSLGVGGSTDTQYF
D: .; size: .; V: TRBV6-1; J: TRBJ1-6; DNA: TGTGCCAGCAGTGAAGATTTGGACAGAGTTAATTCACCCCTCCACTTT; CDR3: CASSEDLDRVNSPLHF
D: .; size: medium-sized; V: TRBV6-1; J: TRBJ2-7; DNA: TGTGCCAGCAGGCGAGGCAAAAACTACGAGCAGTACTTC; CDR3: CASRRGKNYEQYF
D: .; size: .; V: TRBV6-2/TRBV6-3; J: TRBJ2-1; DNA: TGTGCCAGCAGTTACCCTCGAGGGGAGCGCAGCTCCTACAATGAGCAGTTCTTC; CDR3: CASSYPRGERSSYNEQFF
D: TRBD2; size: .; V: TRBV29-1; J: TRBJ2-1; DNA: TGCAGCGGGACTAGCGGGAGCTCCTACAATGAGCAGTTCTTC; CDR3: CSGTSGSSYNEQFF
D: TRBD1; size: .; V: TRBV7-9; J: TRBJ2-2; DNA: TGTGCCAGCAGCAGACAGGGTACGGGGGAGCTGTTTTTT; CDR3: CASSRQGTGELFF
D: .; size: .; V: TRBV25-1; J: TRBJ2-3; DNA: TGTGCCAGCAGTGACCGGGCCGACGGGATAATCGCTACGCAGTATTTT; CDR3: CASSDRADGIIATQYF
D: .; size: .; V: TRBV27; J: TRBJ1-5; DNA: TGTGCCAGCAGTTTATATGGGGTTAGCAATCAGCCCCAGCATTTT; CDR3: CASSLYGVSNQPQHF
D: TRBD1; size: .; V: TRBV5-1; J: TRBJ2-5; DNA: TGCGCCAGCAGCTTACAGGGGAACAAAGAGACCCAGTACTTC; CDR3: CASSLQGNKETQYF
D: .; size: .; V: TRBV28; J: TRBJ1-1; DNA: TGTGCCAGCAGTTTAGGAGGGGCAGCCAACACTGAAGCTTTCTTT; CDR3: CASSLGGAANTEAFF
D: .; size: .; V: TRBV20-1; J: TRBJ1-1; DNA: TGCAGTGCTAGAGATCCGGGGGGGGCTTGGAACACTGAAGCTTTCTTT; CDR3: CSARDPGGAWNTEAFF
D: .; size: .; V: TRBV20-1; J: TRBJ1-1; DNA: TGCAGTGCTAAAGGAGGGGTTGAAACTGAAGCTTTCTTT; CDR3: CSAKGGVETEAFF
D: .; size: .; V: TRBV5-4; J: TRBJ2-1; DNA: TGTGCCAGCAGCTTGGGAGGGAGCTCCTACAATGAGCAGTTCTTC; CDR3: CASSLGGSSYNEQFF
D: .; size: .; V: TRBV21-1; J: TRBJ2-7; DNA: TGTGCCAGCAGCCGCGACGGGATCCACGAGCAGTACTTC; CDR3: CASSRDGIHEQYF
D: .; size: few; V: TRBV28; J: TRBJ1-1; DNA: TGTGCCAGCAGTTTGGGGGTGGCCGGGTCGGCTGAAGCTTTCTTT; CDR3: CASSLGVAGSAEAFF
D: TRBD2; size: medium-sized; V: TRBV6-1; J: TRBJ2-7; DNA: TGTGCCAGCAGTCCCAGGGGGCGACTAGCGGGGTCCTACGAGCAGTACTTC; CDR3: CASSPRGRLAGSYEQYF
D: TRBD1; size: .; V: TRBV11-1; J: TRBJ1-1; DNA: TGTGCCAGCAGCCCAGGGACAGGGTGGTTCTTT; CDR3: CASSPGTGWFF
D: TRBD1; size: medium-sized; V: TRBV6-5; J: TRBJ1-6; DNA: TGTGCCAGCAGTTATGGGGGACAGGGTAATTCACCCCTCCACTTT; CDR3: CASSYGGQGNSPLHF
D: .; size: medium-sized; V: TRBV7-8; J: TRBJ2-7; DNA: TGTGCCAGCAGCTTAGACCCGACTGGGGGGCAGTACTTC; CDR3: CASSLDPTGGQYF
D: TRBD1; size: medium-sized; V: TRBV20-1; J: TRBJ1-2; DNA: TGCAGTGCTAGAGCGAACAGGGGCTTTGACTATGGCTACACCTTC; CDR3: CSARANRGFDYGYTF
D: .; size: medium-sized; V: TRBV15; J: TRBJ2-7; DNA: TGTGCCACCAGCAGAGATCCGACTCGGTCCTACGAGCAGTACTTC; CDR3: CATSRDPTRSYEQYF
D: TRBD2; size: medium-sized; V: TRBV7-8; J: TRBJ2-5; DNA: TGTGCCAGCAGCTTCGCTCTAAGAGCGGGGGGTGGAGAGACCCAGTACTTC; CDR3: CASSFALRAGGGETQYF
D: .; size: few; V: TRBV18; J: TRBJ2-7; DNA: TGTGCCAGCTCACCTGCGGGGACGCCCTACGAGCAGTACTTC; CDR3: CASSPAGTPYEQYF
D: .; size: .; V: TRBV6-1; J: TRBJ2-7; DNA: TGTGCCAGCAGTCAATACACCGGGACGGTCTACGAGCAGTACTTC; CDR3: CASSQYTGTVYEQYF
D: TRBD1; size: .; V: TRBV20-1; J: TRBJ2-7; DNA: TGCAGTGCTAGTCCCGGGACAGGGACCTACGAGCGGTACTTC; CDR3: CSASPGTGTYERYF
D: .; size: medium-sized; V: TRBV20-1; J: TRBJ2-7; DNA: TGCAGTGCTAGAGTTCCCACGGGCCTCGAGCAGTACTTC; CDR3: CSARVPTGLEQYF
D: TRBD2; size: few; V: TRBV20-1; J: TRBJ2-1; DNA: TGCAGTGCTCGATTGGAGGCGGGAGGGCGCTTTGAGCAGTTCTTC; CDR3: CSARLEAGGRFEQFF
D: .; size: .; V: TRBV7-9; J: TRBJ1-1; DNA: TGTGCCAGCAGCTTAAGGCAGAACACTGAAGCTTTCTTT; CDR3: CASSLRQNTEAFF
D: TRBD2; size: .; V: TRBV6-2/TRBV6-3; J: TRBJ2-7; DNA: TGTGCCAGCAGTTACGGCGGGAGATCAACCTACGAGCAGTACTTC; CDR3: CASSYGGRSTYEQYF
D: .; size: medium-sized; V: TRBV7-2; J: TRBJ2-5; DNA: TGTGCCAGCAGCTCCGGACAGCAAGAGACCCAGTACTTC; CDR3: CASSSGQQETQYF
D: .; size: few; V: TRBV5-1; J: TRBJ2-5; DNA: TGCGCCAGCAAGCTACTGGGTCCGGCCCTACAAGAGACCCAGTACTTC; CDR3: CASKLLGPALQETQYF
D: .; size: few; V: TRBV11-3; J: TRBJ2-3; DNA: TGTGCCAGCAGCCCGACAGGCCTCCGGGGGGATACGCAGTATTTT; CDR3: CASSPTGLRGDTQYF
D: TRBD2; size: medium-sized; V: TRBV20-1; J: TRBJ2-5; DNA: TGCAGTGCGGGTACTAGCGGGATGTACCAAGAGACCCAGTACTTC; CDR3: CSAGTSGMYQETQYF
D: .; size: .; V: TRBV11-1; J: TRBJ1-1; DNA: TGTGCCAGCAGCTTATCCGGGGCGGGGAAACCTAAGAACACTGAAGCTTTCTTT; CDR3: CASSLSGAGKPKNTEAFF
D: .; size: few; V: TRBV29-1; J: TRBJ2-5; DNA: TGCAGCGTTGTCGGTTGGCTCGTTCAAGAGACCCAGTACTTC; CDR3: CSVVGWLVQETQYF
D: .; size: medium-sized; V: TRBV20-1; J: TRBJ2-1; DNA: TGCAGTGCTAGGCCGTGGAGGTCCTACAATGAGCAGTTCTTC; CDR3: CSARPWRSYNEQFF
D: .; size: medium-sized; V: TRBV7-2; J: TRBJ2-7; DNA: TGTGCCAGCAGCTTGGGTATACAGGGAGGTGAGCAGTACTTC; CDR3: CASSLGIQGGEQYF
D: .; size: few; V: TRBV5-4; J: TRBJ2-7; DNA: TGTGCCAGCAGCCATGGGACCGCCTCGAGGGGCGAGCAGTACTTC; CDR3: CASSHGTASRGEQYF
D: TRBD2; size: few; V: TRBV7-9; J: TRBJ2-3; DNA: TGTGCCAGCAGCTATTGGGTGGGACTAGCGGCTTTAAGCACAGATACGCAGTATTTT; CDR3: CASSYWVGLAALSTDTQYF
D: .; size: few; V: TRBV7-3; J: TRBJ2-2; DNA: TGTGCCAGCAGCTTAACTGGATCGAACACCGGGGAGCTGTTTTTT; CDR3: CASSLTGSNTGELFF
D: .; size: .; V: TRBV4-1; J: TRBJ1-2; DNA: TGCGCCAGCAGGCCCTGGGGAGGAGACTATGGCTACACCTTC; CDR3: CASRPWGGDYGYTF
D: .; size: medium-sized; V: TRBV27; J: TRBJ1-2; DNA: TGTGCCAGCAGGGGGGGAGGGACGGTTCATGGCTACACCTTC; CDR3: CASRGGGTVHGYTF
D: .; size: few; V: TRBV7-3; J: TRBJ2-1; DNA: TGTGCCAGCAGCTTAAGGGGGGGCCGGAATGAGCAGTTCTTC; CDR3: CASSLRGGRNEQFF
D: .; size: .; V: TRBV29-1; J: TRBJ2-3; DNA: TGCAGCTCCACGCCCTACACAGATACGCAGTATTTT; CDR3: CSSTPYTDTQYF